The 14 T cell receptor beta chains in this list originate from one sample, sequenced in a study of blood T cell repertoires in COVID-19. The repertoire was sequenced with immunoSEQ multiplex PCR; TCRdb's copy has only in-frame clones and lacks some. Of 100,000 to 130,000 clones listed, about 80% are singletons. The sequenced sample was peripheral blood. The receptors derive from a man between 65 and 79 years old with acute or convalescent COVID-19.

The chain uses TRBV7-2 and TRBJ1-5; tentatively, D is TRBD1 (5 bases). Trimming cost V 2 bases and J 6 bases, with 5 bases left between them. CDR3 size: 12 residues. The germline V gene has CDR1 SGHTA and CDR2 FQGNSA. The CDR3 sequence: CASSLQGQPQHF. The DNA of the CDR3 is TGTGCCAGCAGCTTACAGGGTCAGCCCCAGCATTTT.

The genes are TRBV5-6 and TRBJ1-4; 7 nucleotides agree with TRBD1. V lost 3 bases, J lost 7 bases, and 9 bases stayed unmatched. CDR3 length: 15 residues. The germline CDR1 and CDR2 sequences are SGHDT and YYEEEE. The CDR3 is CASSSLQGVPEKLFF. The CDR3 nucleotides read TGTGCCAGCAGCTCCCTCCAGGGGGTCCCTGAAAAACTGTTTTTT.

This chain uses TRBV29-1 with TRBJ2-7; 11 bases are a match to TRBD1. Trimming took 3 bases from V and 7 from J; bases not matched to a gene: 5. The CDR3 length is 13 residues. Looked up from germline, CDR1 is SQVTM and CDR2 is ANQGSEA. CDR3 region: CSVDGQGAQEQYF. The CDR3 nucleotides are TGCAGCGTTGATGGACAGGGGGCGCAAGAGCAGTACTTC.

The rearrangement uses TRBV6-6 and TRBJ1-6, with TRBD1 matching 11 bases. This CDR3 has 15 amino acids. V was pared by 5 bases and J by 8 bases, with 5 bases of the junction left unmatched. Germline V gene data show CDR1 as MNHNY and CDR2 as SVGAGI (reference sequence). The CDR3 is CASSKRTGGDSPLHF. Written as DNA, the CDR3 is TGTGCCAGCAGTAAACGGACAGGGGGCGATTCACCCCTCCACTTT.

J is TRBJ2-1 and V is TRBV5-4; 10 bases fit TRBD2. In germline, CDR1 is SGHNT, CDR2 YYREEE (reference sequence). This CDR3 region has 15 residues. The V and J ends lost 0 bases and 7 bases, in that order; junction bases with no gene match: 4. The CDR3 DNA is TGTGCCAGCAGCTTGGCGGAGGGACTAGCGAATGAGCAGTTCTTC. Amino acid sequence: CASSLAEGLANEQFF.

The genes are TRBV16 and TRBJ1-1; 8 positions match TRBD1. The CDR3 loop spans 17 amino acids. V lost 6 bases to trimming and J lost 1 base; unmatched junction nucleotides: 13. Per germline, CDR1 KGHSY and CDR2 FQNENV. This CDR3 is CASRLETGAAGNTEAFF. CDR3 nucleotide sequence: TGTGCCAGCAGACTAGAGACAGGGGCGGCGGGGAACACTGAAGCTTTCTTT.

V usage is TRBV6-5 and J usage is TRBJ2-7; TRBD2 aligns across 9 bases. The length of the CDR3 is 15 residues. The V gene's germline CDR1 is MNHEY and CDR2 SVGAGI. The V segment lost 1 base and the J segment 5 bases; nucleotides outside the gene matches: 6. The CDR3 here is CASSYWAGGANEQYF. The CDR3 DNA reads as TGTGCCAGCAGTTACTGGGCGGGGGGGGCCAACGAGCAGTACTTC.

This clone has more than one count but fewer than ten. The genes are TRBV7-9 and TRBJ1-5; D unclear. Germline V gene sequence: CDR1 SEHNR, CDR2 FQNEAQ (reference sequence). The V gene lost 5 bases and the J gene lost 7 bases, with 9 bases spanning the gap. The CDR3 has 12 residues. The CDR3: CASSNVRQPQHF. In DNA form, the CDR3 reads TGTGCCAGCAGCAACGTCAGACAGCCCCAGCATTTT.

CDR3 coding DNA: TGTGCCAGCAGCGTAGTGGGAGAAAACATTCAGTACTTC. It specifies CASSVVGENIQYF. The rearrangement uses TRBV9 and TRBJ2-4; weak D call: TRBD2 (5 bases). Germline V CDR1 and CDR2: SGDLS, YYNGEE. The CDR3 extends over 13 amino acids. Trimming pared 0 bases from V and 5 bases from J, leaving 6 bases between.

The chain links TRBV5-1 to TRBJ1-3, with TRBD1 matching over 10 bases. In germline, CDR1 is SGHRS, CDR2 YFSETQ. The CDR3 runs to 17 residues. V lost 4 bases and J lost 2; bases outside the gene matches: 9. This CDR3 reads CASSQGGGQGTGNTIYF. The CDR3 nucleotides read TGCGCCAGCAGCCAAGGTGGGGGACAGGGGACTGGAAACACCATATATTTT. Full variable domain (outside the CDR3, taken from reference TRBV5-1 and TRBJ1-3): KAGVTQTPRYLIKTRGQQVTLSCSPISGHRSVSWYQQTPGQGLQFLFEYFSETQRNKGNFPGRFSGRQFSNSRSEMNVSTLELGDSALYLCASSQGGGQGTGNTIYFGEGSWLTVV.

In its sample, this clone was seen once. J is TRBJ2-1 and V is TRBV24-1; 7 positions match TRBD2. The CDR3 consists of 15 residues. Trimming removed 5 bases from V and 1 base from J; junction bases left unmatched: 4. Germline CDR1 is KGHDR and CDR2 is SFDVKD. CDR3 residues: CATSGDGGSYNEQFF. The CDR3 DNA follows: TGTGCCACCAGTGGGGACGGGGGGTCCTACAATGAGCAGTTCTTC.

This clone was counted between two and nine times. V gene TRBV25-1 combines with J gene TRBJ1-5; D is perhaps TRBD1 (6 bases). Trimming took off 4 bases at V and 2 bases at J, with 12 bases between the two ends. The V gene's germline CDR1 is MGHDK and CDR2 SYGVNS. This CDR3 is built from 15 residues. As DNA, the CDR3 is TGTGCCAGCAGTGCACAGGGAGGGGGCAATCAGCCCCAGCATTTT. Its translation: CASSAQGGGNQPQHF.

The V gene is TRBV18, the J gene TRBJ1-3; maybe TRBD1 (5 bases). Trimming took 4 bases from V and 3 from J, leaving 7 bases between them. CDR1 and CDR2 (germline): KGHSH, LQKENI. This CDR3 has 13 amino acids. CDR3: CASSLQGGNTIYF. The CDR3 DNA is TGTGCCAGCTCACTTCAGGGTGGAAACACCATATATTTT.

The J gene is TRBJ1-4, the V gene TRBV11-2; D is undetermined. The CDR3 covers 14 residues. Trimming took 1 base from V and 2 from J, leaving 5 bases between them. Germline assignment: CDR1 SGHAT and CDR2 FQNNGV. The CDR3 sequence: CASSLGSTNEKLFF. In nucleotides, the CDR3 is TGTGCCAGCAGCTTAGGTTCGACTAATGAAAAACTGTTTTTT.